Below, 14 T cell receptor beta chains from the same sample are listed, as sequenced in a study of blood T cell repertoires in COVID-19. Sequencing was performed with immunoSEQ multiplex PCR; in TCRdb, only in-frame clones are kept and a portion is missing. The sample has around 200,000 clones, under 85% seen once. The sequenced sample was peripheral blood. These receptor sequences come from a woman in her 30s with COVID-19, enrolled during active disease.

The chain employs TRBV14 and TRBJ1-1; no firm D call. CDR3 size: 14 residues. Trimming removed 0 bases from V and 1 base from J, with 6 bases in between. CDR1 SGHDN and CDR2 FVKESK come from the germline V gene. CDR3 in DNA: TGTGCCAGCAGCCAAGATTGGGCGAACACTGAAGCTTTCTTT. This sequence encodes CASSQDWANTEAFF.

The gene calls are TRBV5-6 and TRBJ1-5, with 8 nucleotides matching TRBD1. The CDR3 runs 17 residues. CDR1 and CDR2 from the germline V gene are SGHDT and YYEEEE. Trimming cost V 3 bases and J 0 bases; bases outside gene matches: 8. This CDR3 is CASSSGTGIYSNQPQHF. CDR3 DNA: TGTGCCAGCAGCTCGGGGACAGGTATCTATAGCAATCAGCCCCAGCATTTT.

This clone has just a few counts. In DNA form, the CDR3 reads TGTGCCAGCAGCCGATGGACAGGGATCGACTATGGCTACACCTTC. Protein: CASSRWTGIDYGYTF. This chain uses TRBV7-3 with TRBJ1-2, with 8 bases that match TRBD1. The ends lost 5 bases at V and 3 bases at J; junction bases unmatched: 8. The CDR3 consists of 15 residues. Germline V lookup: CDR1 SGHTA, CDR2 FQGTGA. Full variable domain (missing parts from reference TRBV7-3 and TRBJ1-2): GAGVSQTPSNKVTEKGKYVELRCDPISGHTALYWYRQSLGQGPEFLIYFQGTGAADDSGLPNDRFFAVRPEGSVSTLKIQRTERGDSAVYLCASSRWTGIDYGYTFGSGTRLTVV.

CDR3 DNA sequence: TGCGCCAGCAGCTTGGGTACGAAAAGTGGGACTGCCTACGAGCAGTACTTC. It encodes CASSLGTKSGTAYEQYF. The chain recombines TRBV5-1 with TRBJ2-7, with D possibly matching TRBD2 (6 bases). Trimming left V 0 bases short and J 2 bases short, with 18 bases between. The CDR3 length is 17 residues. Germline loops: CDR1 SGHRS, CDR2 YFSETQ.

DNA for the CDR3: TGTGCCAGCAGCTTGGTTCGTAGCGGGGGGTCGGAGACCCAGTACTTC. Translating gives CASSLVRSGGSETQYF. The chain carries TRBV5-6 and TRBJ2-5, with 10 bases that match TRBD2. The CDR3 sequence is 16 residues long. CDR1 and CDR2 from the germline V gene are SGHDT and YYEEEE. Losses at the gene ends were 0 bases for V and 5 bases for J; bases not matched to a gene: 7.

This clone came up a few times. V usage is TRBV4-1 and J usage is TRBJ1-5; 7 bases line up with TRBD1. The junction had 4 bases not matched to a gene; V was cut back by 0 bases and J by 2 bases. The CDR3 spans 16 residues. From germline, CDR1 is MGHRA and CDR2 YSYEKL. DNA of the CDR3: TGCGCCAGCAGCCAAGATCGAGACAGGGGCAATCAGCCCCAGCATTTT. It codes for CASSQDRDRGNQPQHF.

The V gene is TRBV11-2, the J gene TRBJ2-3, with a weak D call TRBD2 (5 bases). Deletions cut 3 bases from V and 2 bases from J, with 9 bases between. Germline CDR1 SGHAT, CDR2 FQNNGV. The CDR3 is made up of 14 amino acids. The CDR3 bases are TGTGCCAGCAGCTTCGGGGTCAACACAGATACGCAGTATTTT. This codes for CASSFGVNTDTQYF.

This sequence joins TRBV6-5 and TRBJ2-7; 10 positions match TRBD2. Unmatched junction bases numbered 5, after V lost 6 bases and J lost 3 bases. The CDR3 is 14 amino acids. Germline-derived CDR1 and CDR2 are MNHEY and SVGAGI. DNA of the CDR3: TGTGCCAGCAGGGGGACTAGCGCTTACTACGAGCAGTACTTC. Amino acid sequence: CASRGTSAYYEQYF.

This rearrangement joins TRBV19 to TRBJ1-1, with TRBD1 matching 11 bases. Germline CDR1 LNHDA, CDR2 SQIVND (reference sequence). Losses at the gene ends were 5 bases for V and 8 bases for J; bases not matched to a gene: 13. The CDR3 has 16 amino acids. The DNA for the CDR3 is TGTGCCAGTAGTCCACGGACAGGGGGCAAGAAGATCGAAGCTTTCTTT. Its protein product is CASSPRTGGKKIEAFF.

V and J are TRBV29-1 and TRBJ2-3; the match to TRBD2 covers 12 bases. Germline lookup yields CDR1 SQVTM and CDR2 ANQGSEA. CDR3 length: 16 residues. The junction had 4 bases not matched to a gene; V was cut back by 1 base and J by 2 bases. This CDR3 is CSVEGASGRATDTQYF. The CDR3 coding sequence is TGCAGCGTTGAAGGGGCTAGCGGGAGGGCCACAGATACGCAGTATTTT.

The chain joins TRBV5-1 to TRBJ2-5, with 8 bases lining up with TRBD2. From germline, CDR1 is SGHRS and CDR2 YFSETQ. CDR3 length: 15 amino acids. Trimming cost V 4 bases and J 5 bases; bases outside gene matches: 10. CDR3 sequence (DNA): TGCGCCAGCAGCACACCGGGACTAGGGCGCGAGACCCAGTACTTC. Its translation is CASSTPGLGRETQYF.

The chain employs TRBV18 and TRBJ2-2; D is perhaps TRBD2 (6 bases). The V end lost 0 bases, the J end lost 1 base, and 12 bases lay between the germline ends. CDR1 is KGHSH, CDR2 LQKENI, per germline. The CDR3 is 17 amino acids. CDR3 sequence reads: CASSPPGDGRNTGELFF. The CDR3 nucleotides are TGTGCCAGCTCACCACCTGGGGACGGGAGGAACACCGGGGAGCTGTTTTTT. Using reference TRBV18 and TRBJ2-2 for the parts outside the CDR3, the full variable domain is NAGVMQNPRHLVRRRGQEARLRCSPMKGHSHVYWYRQLPEEGLKFMVYLQKENIIDESGMPKERFSAEFPKEGPSILRIQQVVRGDSAAYFCASSPPGDGRNTGELFFGEGSRLTVL.

The V and J genes are TRBV5-6 and TRBJ1-1; 9 bases are a match to TRBD1. J lost 3 bases, V lost 4 bases, and 7 bases had no gene match. Germline values: CDR1 SGHDT, CDR2 YYEEEE. This CDR3 has 15 amino acids. CDR3 amino acids: CASSRTGEGYTEAFF. The CDR3 DNA is TGTGCCAGCAGCCGGACAGGGGAGGGGTACACTGAAGCTTTCTTT.

V gene TRBV27 combines with J gene TRBJ2-3, with D perhaps matching TRBD2 (5 bases). Trimming stripped 2 bases from V and 9 bases from J, with 15 bases between. The CDR3 totals 14 residues. CDR1 is MNHEY and CDR2 is SMNVEV in the germline V gene (reference sequence). The CDR3 DNA is TGTGCCAGCAGTTTAAATTCGGGAATAGGCACGCAGTATTTT. This codes for CASSLNSGIGTQYF.